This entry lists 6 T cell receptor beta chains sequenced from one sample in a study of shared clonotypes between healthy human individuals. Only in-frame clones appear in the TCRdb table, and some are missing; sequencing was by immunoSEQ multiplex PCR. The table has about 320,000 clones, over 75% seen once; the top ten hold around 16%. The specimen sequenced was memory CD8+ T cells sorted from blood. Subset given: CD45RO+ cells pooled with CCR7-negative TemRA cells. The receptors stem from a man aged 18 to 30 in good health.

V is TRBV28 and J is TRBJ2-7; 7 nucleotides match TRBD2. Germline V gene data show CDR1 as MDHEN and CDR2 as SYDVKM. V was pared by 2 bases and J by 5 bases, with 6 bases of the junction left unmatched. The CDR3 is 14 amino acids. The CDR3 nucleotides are TGTGCCAGCAGTTTAACGGGAGGTCCCCACGAGCAGTACTTC. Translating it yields CASSLTGGPHEQYF.

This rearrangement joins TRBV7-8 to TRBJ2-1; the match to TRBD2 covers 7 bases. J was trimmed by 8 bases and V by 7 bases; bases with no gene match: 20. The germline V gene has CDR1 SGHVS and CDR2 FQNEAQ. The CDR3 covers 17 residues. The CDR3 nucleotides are TGTGCCAGCACCTTTTCGATAGGTGGGAGGGCCTATGATGAGCAGTTCTTC. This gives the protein CASTFSIGGRAYDEQFF.

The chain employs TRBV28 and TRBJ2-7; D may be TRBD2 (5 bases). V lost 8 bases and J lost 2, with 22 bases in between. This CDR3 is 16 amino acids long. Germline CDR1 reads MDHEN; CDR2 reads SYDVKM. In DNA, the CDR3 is TGTGCCAGCTGTCAACGGGGTTATTACAAACCCTACGAGCAGTACTTC. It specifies CASCQRGYYKPYEQYF.

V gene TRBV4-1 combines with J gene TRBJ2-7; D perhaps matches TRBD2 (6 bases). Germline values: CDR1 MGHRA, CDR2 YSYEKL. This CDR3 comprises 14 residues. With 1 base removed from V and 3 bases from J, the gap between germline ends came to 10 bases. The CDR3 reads CASSQGRRDYEQYF. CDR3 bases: TGCGCCAGCAGCCAAGGCCGGAGGGACTACGAGCAGTACTTC.

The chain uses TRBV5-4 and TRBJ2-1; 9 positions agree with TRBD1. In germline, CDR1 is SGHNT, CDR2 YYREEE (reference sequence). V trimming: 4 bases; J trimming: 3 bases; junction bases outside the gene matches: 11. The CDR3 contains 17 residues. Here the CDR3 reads CASSPLTGGNGYNEQFF. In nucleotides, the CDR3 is TGTGCCAGCAGCCCCTTGACAGGGGGGAACGGCTACAATGAGCAGTTCTTC.

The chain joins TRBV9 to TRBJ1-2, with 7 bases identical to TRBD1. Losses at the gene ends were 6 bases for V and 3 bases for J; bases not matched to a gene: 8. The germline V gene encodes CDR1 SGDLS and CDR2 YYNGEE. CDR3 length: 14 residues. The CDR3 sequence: CASTGAGGDYGYTF. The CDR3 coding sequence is TGTGCCAGCACCGGGGCAGGGGGAGACTATGGCTACACCTTC.